The rows below give T cell receptor beta chains drawn from one sample of a study of blood T cell repertoires in COVID-19. TCRdb's table, derived via immunoSEQ multiplex PCR, lists solely in-frame clones and lacks some. The sample shows about 190,000 clones, around 80% of them seen only once. The specimen was peripheral blood. The receptors were sampled from an elderly woman with active or convalescent COVID-19. CDR3s include the opening cysteine and the closing phenylalanine or tryptophan. A D gene is named only where the DNA matches it firmly. Clone size is not always given. Where it is, it says once, few, many or a class for expanded clones.

J: TRBJ1-2
V: TRBV11-2
size: few
D: TRBD1
CDR3: CASSSFDRGYGYTF
DNA: TGTGCCAGCAGCTCCTTCGACAGGGGCTATGGCTACACCTTC

J: TRBJ1-6
V: TRBV2
size: -
D: TRBD1
CDR3: CANSVDRLNSPLHF
DNA: TGTGCCAACTCCGTGGACAGGTTAAATTCACCCCTCCACTTT

J: TRBJ2-2
V: TRBV7-3
size: -
D: TRBD1
CDR3: CASRIQGAGELFF
DNA: TGTGCCAGCAGAATACAGGGGGCCGGGGAGCTGTTTTTT

J: TRBJ1-3
V: TRBV11-2
size: once
D: -
CDR3: CASSFTGRHHGNTIYF
DNA: TGTGCCAGCAGCTTTACAGGTAGACACCATGGAAACACCATATATTTT

J: TRBJ2-7
V: TRBV7-2
size: -
D: TRBD1
CDR3: CASNTPLGQGGEQYF
DNA: TGTGCCAGCAACACCCCCTTGGGACAGGGGGGAGAGCAGTACTTC

J: TRBJ2-2
V: TRBV15
size: -
D: TRBD1
CDR3: CATSRGQGNTGELFF
DNA: TGTGCCACCAGCAGAGGACAGGGAAACACCGGGGAGCTGTTTTTT

J: TRBJ2-2
V: TRBV5-6
size: -
D: -
CDR3: CASSMGPSSGNTGELFF
DNA: TGTGCCAGCAGCATGGGGCCTAGTAGCGGAAACACCGGGGAGCTGTTTTTT

J: TRBJ2-3
V: TRBV20-1
size: -
D: TRBD2
CDR3: CSASLAGARTDTQYF
DNA: TGCAGTGCTAGTCTAGCGGGGGCCCGCACAGATACGCAGTATTTT

J: TRBJ2-3
V: TRBV5-8
size: once
D: -
CDR3: CASSYSDTQYF
DNA: TGTGCCAGCAGCTACAGCGATACGCAGTATTTT

J: TRBJ1-1
V: TRBV5-5
size: many
D: -
CDR3: CASSKWGAVNTEAFF
DNA: TGTGCCAGCAGCAAATGGGGCGCGGTGAACACTGAAGCTTTCTTT

J: TRBJ2-1
V: TRBV19
size: -
D: TRBD1
CDR3: CASSTGQGPYNEQFF
DNA: TGTGCCAGTAGTACTGGACAGGGTCCCTACAATGAGCAGTTCTTC

J: TRBJ2-1
V: TRBV24-1
size: -
D: TRBD1
CDR3: CATSGSGGKNEQFF
DNA: TGTGCCACCAGTGGATCAGGGGGCAAAAATGAGCAGTTCTTC

J: TRBJ1-4
V: TRBV6-5
size: -
D: -
CDR3: CASRPRQENEKLFF
DNA: TGTGCCAGCAGACCGAGACAGGAAAACGAAAAACTGTTTTTT

J: TRBJ1-5
V: TRBV30
size: -
D: TRBD1
CDR3: CAWSTGQGVQPQHF
DNA: TGTGCCTGGAGTACAGGACAGGGAGTTCAGCCCCAGCATTTT

J: TRBJ1-1
V: TRBV7-6
size: once
D: -
CDR3: CASSLGREAFF
DNA: TGTGCCAGCAGCTTGGGCAGGGAAGCTTTCTTT

J: TRBJ2-5
V: TRBV30
size: -
D: -
CDR3: CAWSVLDSEETQYF
DNA: TGTGCCTGGAGTGTACTGGACAGTGAAGAGACCCAGTACTTC

J: TRBJ1-5
V: TRBV5-1
size: many
D: TRBD1
CDR3: CASSLGQNQPQHF
DNA: TGCGCCAGCAGCCTGGGACAGAATCAGCCCCAGCATTTT

J: TRBJ2-6
V: TRBV28
size: -
D: -
CDR3: CASSSSYRAAGANVLTF
DNA: TGTGCCAGCAGTTCATCCTACAGGGCAGCTGGGGCCAACGTCCTGACTTTC

J: TRBJ1-3
V: TRBV4-2
size: -
D: TRBD1
CDR3: CASSQRTGSRNTIYF
DNA: TGTGCCAGCAGCCAGCGGACAGGCAGTAGAAACACCATATATTTT

J: TRBJ1-1
V: TRBV5-4
size: -
D: TRBD1
CDR3: CASSFRTGGNTEAFF
DNA: TGTGCCAGCAGCTTCAGGACAGGGGGGAACACTGAAGCTTTCTTT

J: TRBJ1-3
V: TRBV29-1
size: -
D: TRBD1
CDR3: CSGLMTGRGNTIYF
DNA: TGCAGCGGACTAATGACAGGGAGGGGAAACACCATATATTTT

J: TRBJ1-2
V: TRBV28
size: -
D: -
CDR3: CASSLFQMPGGYTF
DNA: TGTGCCAGCAGTTTATTTCAGATGCCGGGTGGCTACACCTTC

J: TRBJ1-6
V: TRBV4-3
size: -
D: -
CDR3: CASSQPPEGSLHF
DNA: TGCGCCAGCAGCCAACCCCCAGAGGGTAGCCTCCACTTT

J: TRBJ2-7
V: TRBV19
size: -
D: -
CDR3: CASSGPLQEQYF
DNA: TGTGCCAGTAGTGGCCCCCTCCAGGAGCAGTACTTC

J: TRBJ1-2
V: TRBV4-3
size: -
D: -
CDR3: CASSQVANYGYTF
DNA: TGCGCCAGCAGCCAGGTAGCTAACTATGGCTACACCTTC

J: TRBJ2-1
V: TRBV5-5
size: -
D: -
CDR3: CASSADSTTHNEQFF
DNA: TGTGCCAGCAGCGCCGATTCTACTACCCACAATGAGCAGTTCTTC

J: TRBJ1-2
V: TRBV6-5
size: -
D: -
CDR3: CASRPDRNYGYTF
DNA: TGTGCCAGCAGGCCCGACAGGAACTATGGCTACACCTTC

J: TRBJ1-2
V: TRBV19
size: -
D: -
CDR3: CASSIGQGYTF
DNA: TGTGCCAGTAGTATCGGACAGGGCTACACCTTC

J: TRBJ1-1
V: TRBV2
size: few
D: TRBD1
CDR3: CASTQTTTGGTEAFF
DNA: TGTGCCAGCACCCAGACTACGACAGGGGGCACTGAAGCTTTCTTT

J: TRBJ2-2
V: TRBV6-5
size: -
D: -
CDR3: CAIESTNTGELFF
DNA: TGTGCCATCGAGTCGACGAACACCGGGGAGCTGTTTTTT

J: TRBJ1-4
V: TRBV5-1
size: -
D: -
CDR3: CASSSGQGNEKLFF
DNA: TGCGCCAGCAGCTCAGGGCAGGGAAATGAAAAACTGTTTTTT

J: TRBJ1-1
V: TRBV15
size: -
D: TRBD1
CDR3: CATSRGPGDRGNLYEAFF
DNA: TGTGCCACCAGCAGAGGGCCCGGGGACAGGGGAAACCTCTATGAAGCTTTCTTT

J: TRBJ2-2
V: TRBV19
size: -
D: TRBD2
CDR3: CASSARTSLNTGELFF
DNA: TGTGCCAGTAGTGCGCGGACTAGCTTGAACACCGGGGAGCTGTTTTTT

J: TRBJ2-3
V: TRBV19
size: -
D: TRBD2
CDR3: CASSNLGLAGGTDTQYF
DNA: TGTGCCAGTAGTAACCTGGGACTAGCGGGGGGCACAGATACGCAGTATTTT

J: TRBJ1-6
V: TRBV5-1
size: once
D: -
CDR3: CASSFTGSDSPLHF
DNA: TGCGCCAGCAGCTTCACAGGGTCGGATTCACCCCTCCACTTT

J: TRBJ1-2
V: TRBV11-2
size: -
D: TRBD1
CDR3: CASSITGEGYTF
DNA: TGTGCCAGCAGCATTACAGGGGAAGGCTACACCTTC

J: TRBJ1-1
V: TRBV19
size: -
D: TRBD1
CDR3: CASRPESGGGTEAFF
DNA: TGTGCCAGTCGTCCGGAGTCAGGGGGAGGTACTGAAGCTTTCTTT

J: TRBJ2-5
V: TRBV7-9
size: -
D: -
CDR3: CASSSSVATGETQYF
DNA: TGTGCCAGCAGCTCGTCGGTGGCTACAGGGGAGACCCAGTACTTC

J: TRBJ2-3
V: TRBV2
size: -
D: -
CDR3: CASRQNTDTQYF
DNA: TGTGCCAGCAGACAGAACACAGATACGCAGTATTTT

J: TRBJ2-3
V: TRBV7-9
size: -
D: -
CDR3: CASSRRDSPVTDTQYF
DNA: TGTGCCAGCAGCCGCCGGGATTCTCCAGTCACAGATACGCAGTATTTT

J: TRBJ1-3
V: TRBV7-6
size: -
D: TRBD1
CDR3: CASSSRGLGNTIYF
DNA: TGTGCCAGCAGCTCGAGGGGGCTCGGAAACACCATATATTTT

J: TRBJ1-3
V: TRBV2
size: -
D: -
CDR3: CASSVGNTIYF
DNA: TGTGCCAGCAGTGTTGGCAACACCATATATTTT

J: TRBJ2-5
V: TRBV7-2
size: -
D: -
CDR3: CASSLNGVQETQYF
DNA: TGTGCCAGCAGCTTGAACGGGGTCCAAGAGACCCAGTACTTC

J: TRBJ2-7
V: TRBV21-1
size: -
D: -
CDR3: CASSKGINSGGAPYEQYF
DNA: TGTGCCAGCAGCAAAGGTATCAATAGCGGGGGGGCCCCCTACGAGCAGTACTTC

J: TRBJ1-1
V: TRBV12-3/TRBV12-4
size: -
D: TRBD1
CDR3: CASILGQVTEAFF
DNA: TGTGCCAGCATACTGGGACAGGTCACTGAAGCTTTCTTT

J: TRBJ2-2
V: TRBV7-9
size: many
D: -
CDR3: CASSERTVSFGELFF
DNA: TGTGCCAGCAGCGAGCGGACAGTATCATTCGGGGAGCTGTTTTTT

J: TRBJ1-1
V: TRBV19
size: -
D: TRBD1
CDR3: CASSTYYSGGTEAFF
DNA: TGTGCCAGTAGTACCTACTATTCAGGGGGCACTGAAGCTTTCTTT

J: TRBJ1-5
V: TRBV10-3
size: once
D: TRBD1
CDR3: CAISRTGGFNQPQHF
DNA: TGTGCCATCAGTCGGACAGGGGGCTTTAATCAGCCCCAGCATTTT

J: TRBJ1-4
V: TRBV18
size: -
D: TRBD1
CDR3: CASSPPNRGRTNEKLFF
DNA: TGTGCCAGCTCACCACCAAATAGGGGGCGTACTAATGAAAAACTGTTTTTT

J: TRBJ1-1
V: TRBV30
size: -
D: -
CDR3: CAWSTDRSGFAITEAFF
DNA: TGTGCCTGGAGTACCGACAGGTCGGGGTTCGCGATAACTGAAGCTTTCTTT

J: TRBJ1-1
V: TRBV27
size: once
D: -
CDR3: CASSLDRTNTEAFF
DNA: TGTGCCAGCAGTTTAGACAGAACGAACACTGAAGCTTTCTTT

J: TRBJ1-6
V: TRBV5-1
size: once
D: -
CDR3: CASSLAGGYRPPNSPLHF
DNA: TGCGCCAGCAGCTTGGCCGGCGGGTACAGACCCCCTAATTCACCCCTCCACTTT

J: TRBJ1-6
V: TRBV7-2
size: -
D: -
CDR3: CASSSRVQEPPLHF
DNA: TGTGCCAGCAGCTCCAGGGTCCAGGAGCCACCCCTCCACTTT